This TCR beta chain originates from a study of response to subunit inactivated influenza vaccine. Study-wide points: The authors suggested that few new T cells are recruited per seasonal influenza vaccination.

There are a few counts of this clonotype. Its antigen is undetermined. A single record per CDR3 protein comes from TCRdb applying MiXCR to the RT-PCR reads. The data show hundreds of thousands of distinct CDR3 sequences, approximately 11% seen once. The same sample was also studied in work on T cells expressing NK-cell markers. That study reports: The authors generated TCR beta cDNA through 5'RACE template switching with UMIs.

The sequencing here drew on PBMCs from blood, taken on the day of vaccination. This receptor was identified in a man aged 50 or older who received an inactivated influenza vaccine.

The DNA of the CDR3 is TGTGCCAGCAGCTTAGACTCGCAACTGTCCGGGGAGCTGTTTTTT. Protein product: CASSLDSQLSGELFF. The chain joins TRBV7-6 to TRBJ2-2; the D is unclear. Germline V gene sequence: CDR1 SGHVS, CDR2 FNYEAQ. The ends were cut back, 1 base at V and 6 bases at J, with 12 bases in the middle. This CDR3 has 15 residues. Supplemented by reference TRBV7-6 and TRBJ2-2, the full variable domain reads GAGVSQSPRYKVTKRGQDVALRCDPISGHVSLYWYRQALGQGPEFLTYFNYEAQQDKSGLPNDRFSAERPEGSISTLTIQRTEQRDSAMYRCASSLDSQLSGELFFGEGSRLTVL.